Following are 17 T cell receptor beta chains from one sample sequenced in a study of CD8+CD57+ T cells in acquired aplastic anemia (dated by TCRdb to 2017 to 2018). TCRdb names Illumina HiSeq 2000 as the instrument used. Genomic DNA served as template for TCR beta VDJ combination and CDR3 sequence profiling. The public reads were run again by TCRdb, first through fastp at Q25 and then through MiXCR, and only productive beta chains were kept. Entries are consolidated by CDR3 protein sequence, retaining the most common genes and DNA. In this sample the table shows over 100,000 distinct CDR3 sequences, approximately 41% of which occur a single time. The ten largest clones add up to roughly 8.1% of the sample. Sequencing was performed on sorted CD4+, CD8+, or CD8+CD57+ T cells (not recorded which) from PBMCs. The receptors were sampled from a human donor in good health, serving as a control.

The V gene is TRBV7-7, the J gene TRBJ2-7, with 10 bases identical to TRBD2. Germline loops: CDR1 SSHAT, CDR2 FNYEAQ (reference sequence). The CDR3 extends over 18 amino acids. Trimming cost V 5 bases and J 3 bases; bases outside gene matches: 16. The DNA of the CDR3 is TGTGCCAGCAGCCAACGGCATCCAGGACTAGCGGCTTTCTACGAGCAGTACTTC. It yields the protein CASSQRHPGLAAFYEQYF.

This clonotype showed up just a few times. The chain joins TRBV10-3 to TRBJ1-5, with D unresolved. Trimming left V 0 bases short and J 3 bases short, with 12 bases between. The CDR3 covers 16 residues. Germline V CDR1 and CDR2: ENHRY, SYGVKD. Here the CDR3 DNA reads TGTGCCATCAGTGAGTCCCGACAAGTCTACAATCAGCCCCAGCATTTT. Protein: CAISESRQVYNQPQHF.

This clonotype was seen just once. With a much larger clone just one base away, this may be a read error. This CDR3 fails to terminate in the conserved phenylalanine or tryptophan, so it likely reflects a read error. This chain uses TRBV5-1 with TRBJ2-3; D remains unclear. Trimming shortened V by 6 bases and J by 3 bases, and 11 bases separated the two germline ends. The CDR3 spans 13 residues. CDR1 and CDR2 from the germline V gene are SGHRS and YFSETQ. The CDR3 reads CASMRISTDTQYV. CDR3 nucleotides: TGCGCCAGCATGCGCATTTCGACAGATACGCAGTATGTT.

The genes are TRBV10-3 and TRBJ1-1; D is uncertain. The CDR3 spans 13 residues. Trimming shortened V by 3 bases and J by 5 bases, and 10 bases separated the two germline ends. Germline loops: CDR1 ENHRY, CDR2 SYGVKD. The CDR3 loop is CAISDPRFTEAFF. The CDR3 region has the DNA TGTGCCATCAGTGACCCACGGTTTACTGAAGCTTTCTTT.

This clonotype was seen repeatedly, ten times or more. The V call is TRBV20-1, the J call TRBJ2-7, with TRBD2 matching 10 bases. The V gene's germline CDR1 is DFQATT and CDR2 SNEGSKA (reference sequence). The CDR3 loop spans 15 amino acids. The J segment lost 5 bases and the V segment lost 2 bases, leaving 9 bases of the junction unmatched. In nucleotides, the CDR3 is TGCAGTGCTAGACCAAGCGGGGGGGGAGGGAACGAGCAGTACTTC. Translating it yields CSARPSGGGGNEQYF.

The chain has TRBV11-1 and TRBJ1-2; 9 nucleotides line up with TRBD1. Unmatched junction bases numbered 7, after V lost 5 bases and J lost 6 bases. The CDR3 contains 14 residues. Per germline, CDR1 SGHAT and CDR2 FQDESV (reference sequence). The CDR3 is CASSETQGADGYTF. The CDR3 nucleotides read TGTGCCAGCAGCGAGACACAGGGGGCTGATGGCTACACCTTC.

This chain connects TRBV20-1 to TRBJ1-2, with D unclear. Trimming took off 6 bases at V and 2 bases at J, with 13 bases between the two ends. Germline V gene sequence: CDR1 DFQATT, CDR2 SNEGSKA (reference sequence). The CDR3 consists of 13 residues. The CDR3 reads CSATQTENYGYTF. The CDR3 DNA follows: TGCAGTGCCACGCAGACGGAAAACTATGGCTACACCTTC.

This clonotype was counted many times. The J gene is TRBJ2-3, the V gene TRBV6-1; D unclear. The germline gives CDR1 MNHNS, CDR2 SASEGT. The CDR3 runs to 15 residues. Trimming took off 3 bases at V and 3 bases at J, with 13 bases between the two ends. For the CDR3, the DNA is TGTGCCAGCAGTGACAGGCCCAGTCGGACAGATACGCAGTATTTT. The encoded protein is CASSDRPSRTDTQYF.

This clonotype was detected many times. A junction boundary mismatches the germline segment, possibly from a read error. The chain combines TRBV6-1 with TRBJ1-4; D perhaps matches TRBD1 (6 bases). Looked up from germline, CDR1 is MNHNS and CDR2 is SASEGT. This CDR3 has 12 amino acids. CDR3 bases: TGTGCCGGCAGGGGCGGGAGTGAAAAACTGTTTTTT. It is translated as CAGRGGSEKLFF.

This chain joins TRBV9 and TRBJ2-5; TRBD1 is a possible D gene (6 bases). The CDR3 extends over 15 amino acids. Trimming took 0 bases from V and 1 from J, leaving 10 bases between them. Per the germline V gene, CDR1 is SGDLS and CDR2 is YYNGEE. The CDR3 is CASSVGAGAQETQYF. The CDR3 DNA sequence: TGTGCCAGCAGCGTAGGGGCAGGGGCCCAAGAGACCCAGTACTTC.

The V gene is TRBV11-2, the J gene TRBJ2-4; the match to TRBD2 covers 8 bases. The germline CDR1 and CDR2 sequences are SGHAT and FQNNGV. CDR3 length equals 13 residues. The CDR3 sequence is CSEAGGAKNIQYF. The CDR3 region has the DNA TGTTCTGAGGCGGGGGGAGCCAAAAACATTCAGTACTTC.

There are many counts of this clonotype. CDR3 sequence reads: CATSDFTGGDTEAFF. In DNA form, the CDR3 reads TGTGCCACCAGTGACTTTACAGGGGGAGACACTGAAGCTTTCTTT. The chain couples TRBV24-1 to TRBJ1-1; TRBD1 agrees at 8 bases. The CDR3 consists of 15 residues. The V segment lost 4 bases and the J segment 3 bases; nucleotides outside the gene matches: 6. Germline V CDR1 and CDR2: KGHDR, SFDVKD.

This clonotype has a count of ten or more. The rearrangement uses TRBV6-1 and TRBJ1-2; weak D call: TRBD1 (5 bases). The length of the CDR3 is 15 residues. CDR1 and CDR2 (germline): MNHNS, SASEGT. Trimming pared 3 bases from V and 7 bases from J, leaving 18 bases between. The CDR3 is CASSDGRGAILGYTF. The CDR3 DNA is TGTGCCAGCAGTGATGGTCGTGGGGCAATTCTTGGCTACACCTTC.

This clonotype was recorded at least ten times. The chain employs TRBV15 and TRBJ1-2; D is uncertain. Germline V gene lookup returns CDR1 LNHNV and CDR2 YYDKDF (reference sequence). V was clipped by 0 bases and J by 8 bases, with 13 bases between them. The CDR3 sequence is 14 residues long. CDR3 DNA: TGTGCCACCAGCAGAGATCCCCAGACCGGGGGCTACACCTTC. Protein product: CATSRDPQTGGYTF. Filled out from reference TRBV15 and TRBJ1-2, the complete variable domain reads DAMVIQNPRYQVTQFGKPVTLSCSQTLNHNVMYWYQQKSSQAPKLLFHYYDKDFNNEADTPDNFQSRRPNTSFCFLDIRSPGLGDTAMYLCATSRDPQTGGYTFGSGTRLTVV.

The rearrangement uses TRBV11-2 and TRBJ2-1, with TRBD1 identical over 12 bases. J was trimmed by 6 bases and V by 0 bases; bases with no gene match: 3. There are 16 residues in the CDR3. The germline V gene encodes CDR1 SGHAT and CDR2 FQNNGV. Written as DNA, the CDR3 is TGTGCCAGCAGCTTAGAAGGGACAGGGGGCCCCAATGAGCAGTTCTTC. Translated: CASSLEGTGGPNEQFF.

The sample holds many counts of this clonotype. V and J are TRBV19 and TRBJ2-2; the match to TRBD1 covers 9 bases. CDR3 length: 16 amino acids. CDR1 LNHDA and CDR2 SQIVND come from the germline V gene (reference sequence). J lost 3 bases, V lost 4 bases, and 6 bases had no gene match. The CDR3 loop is CASSKHRGQDTGELFF. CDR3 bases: TGTGCCAGTAGTAAGCACAGGGGGCAGGACACCGGGGAGCTGTTTTTT.

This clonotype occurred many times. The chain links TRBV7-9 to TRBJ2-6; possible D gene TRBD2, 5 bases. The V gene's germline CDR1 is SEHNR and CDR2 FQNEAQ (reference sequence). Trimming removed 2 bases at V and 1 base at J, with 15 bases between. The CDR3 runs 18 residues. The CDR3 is CASSLQTEVRSGANVLTF. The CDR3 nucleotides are TGTGCCAGCAGCTTACAAACGGAGGTTCGTTCTGGGGCCAACGTCCTGACTTTC.